A few counts support the clone carrying this T cell receptor (beta chain). Antigen unknown. This sample is part of a study of siplizumab effects on memory and regulatory T cells. Study-level background: Mixed lymphocyte reactions came in pairs, receiving siplizumab at roughly 1 ug/mL or receiving no drug. General study points: Siplizumab significantly lowered the alloreactive sequences that could be traced to unstimulated CD4+ memory cells. Both greater diversity than memory cells and a major contribution to the alloresponse seemed to characterize naive T cells.

Assay used: immunoSEQ multiplex PCR; TCRdb lists only in-frame clones, some missing. The sample has under 20,000 clones, roughly 49% seen once; the top ten hold 4.9%. Cells from the mixed lymphocyte reaction were cocultured for 5 to 6 days at 37°C. The study labelled responder PBMCs with CFSE and stimulator PBMCs with Violet Dye, then mixed them 1:1. V shed 5 bases and J 1 base; nucleotides not matched to a gene: 4. Germline lookup yields CDR1 SGHAT and CDR2 FQNNGV. This CDR3 contains 14 residues. This clonotype originated in a human donor in good health; the cells came from an allogeneic mixed lymphocyte reaction. The chain is built from TRBV11-2 and TRBJ1-1; TRBD1 matches at 7 bases. The specimen was CFSE-low (dividing) CD4+ T cells sorted from an allogeneic mixed lymphocyte reaction. For the CDR3, the DNA is TGTGCCAGCAGCCCTCGACAGGGGAACACTGAAGCTTTCTTT. It translates to CASSPRQGNTEAFF.